The clone carrying this TCR beta chain was seen only once. The authors loaded around 220 ng DNA, about 30,000 T cell genomes, into sorted-subset replicate PCRs. The data were produced by immunoSEQ multiplex PCR, yet TCRdb's version contains in-frame clones alone and is incomplete. The sample carries more than 550,000 clones, roughly 72% recorded once. The data stem from a study of shared clonotypes between healthy human individuals. Germline lookup yields CDR1 SGHAT and CDR2 FQNNGV. The CDR3 has 15 residues. J was trimmed by 5 bases and V by 1 base; bases with no gene match: 5. Healthy HIV-negative adults without recent acute infections or vaccinations served as donors.

The chain couples TRBV11-2 to TRBJ2-3, with 8 bases identical to TRBD2. The TCR comes from a young woman in good health. Sequences were obtained from memory CD4+ T cells sorted from blood. Subset indicated: CD45RA-negative fraction. The DNA for the CDR3 is TGTGCCAGCAGCTTAGCACTAGCGGTGGGAGATACGCAGTATTTT. Translated: CASSLALAVGDTQYF.